This T cell receptor (beta chain) stems from a study of blood T cell repertoires in COVID-19. V was clipped by 3 bases and J by 4 bases, with 13 bases between them. The CDR3 is made up of 15 amino acids. Germline CDR1 reads SGDLS; CDR2 reads YYNGEE. Method: immunoSEQ multiplex PCR; TCRdb's copy keeps in-frame clones and lacks some. The sample holds approximately 26,000 clones; 92% are singletons and the top ten take around 2.1%. The rearrangement uses TRBV9 and TRBJ1-4; tentative D call: TRBD1 (6 bases). The TCR originated in a human donor in a cohort sampled during active COVID-19. Specimen: peripheral blood. DNA for the CDR3: TGTGCCAGCAGCGCCGACCGAGGGGGTAATGAAAAACTGTTTTTT. As protein: CASSADRGGNEKLFF. Variable domain in full (rest from reference TRBV9 and TRBJ1-4): DSGVTQTPKHLITATGQRVTLRCSPRSGDLSVYWYQQSLDQGLQFLIQYYNGEERAKGNILERFSAQQFPDLHSELNLSSLELGDSALYFCASSADRGGNEKLFFGSGTQLSVL.